The sequence of this T cell receptor beta chain was determined in a study of long-term antiretroviral therapy in people with HIV. This clone showed up just a few times. As yet, its antigen is unknown. V was shortened by 3 bases and J by 6 bases, with 15 bases between the two germline ends. The CDR3 has 14 residues. CDR1 is LNHDA, CDR2 SQIVND, per germline (reference sequence). Sequencing used immunoSEQ v3.0 at survey level. TCRdb's copy holds only in-frame clones and misses some; the assay was immunoSEQ multiplex PCR. The data hold roughly 20,000 clones, with 76% observed a single time. Study-wide results and caveats: Dominance of pre-ART expanded clones persisted, fluctuating and often declining after ART. It was observed that HIV repertoires exhibited narrower CDR3 length ranges than controls. Even long-term ART left TRB diversity below transplant donor controls, despite gains.

The TCR originated in a man in his late teens or twenties with HIV. The V gene is TRBV19, the J gene TRBJ2-7; D ambiguous. The specimen comprised unsorted PBMCs, sampled 0.5 years before starting antiretroviral therapy. The CDR3 spells CASSISPAAGEQYF. As DNA, the CDR3 is TGTGCCAGTAGTATTAGTCCCGCGGCAGGCGAGCAGTACTTC.